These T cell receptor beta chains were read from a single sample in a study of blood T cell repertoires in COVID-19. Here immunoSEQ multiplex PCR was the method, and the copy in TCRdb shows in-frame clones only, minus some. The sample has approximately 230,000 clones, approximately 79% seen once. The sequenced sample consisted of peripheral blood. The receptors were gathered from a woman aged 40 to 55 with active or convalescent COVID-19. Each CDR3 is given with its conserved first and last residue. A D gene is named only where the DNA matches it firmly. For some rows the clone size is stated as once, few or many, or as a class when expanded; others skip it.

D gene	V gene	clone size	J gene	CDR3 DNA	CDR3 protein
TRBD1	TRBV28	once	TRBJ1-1	TGTGCCAGCAGTCGGACAGGGGCAACCACTGAAGCTTTCTTT	CASSRTGATTEAFF
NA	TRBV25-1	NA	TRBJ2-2	TGTGCCAGCACCCGAATCGGGACACACGACACCGGGGAGCTGTTTTTT	CASTRIGTHDTGELFF
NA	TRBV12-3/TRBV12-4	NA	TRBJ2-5	TGTGCCAGCAGTTTCAGGGGCTCGGAGACCCAGTACTTC	CASSFRGSETQYF
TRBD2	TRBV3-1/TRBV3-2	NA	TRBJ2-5	TGTGCCAGCAGCTCGGGACTAGCGGGGGAAGAGACCCAGTACTTC	CASSSGLAGEETQYF
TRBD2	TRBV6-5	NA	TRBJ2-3	TGTGCCAGCAGACCCCGACTAGCGGGAAGAGATACGCAGTATTTT	CASRPRLAGRDTQYF
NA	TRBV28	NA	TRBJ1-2	TGTGCCAGTACTCAGGAGGTCCCCTATGGCTACACCTTC	CASTQEVPYGYTF
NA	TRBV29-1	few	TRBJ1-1	TGCAGCCCAAAGGGGTACACTGAAGCTTTCTTT	CSPKGYTEAFF
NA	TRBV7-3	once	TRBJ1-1	TGTGCCAGCAGCTTAGGGAATCCAGGGGCTAAAGCTTTCTTT	CASSLGNPGAKAFF
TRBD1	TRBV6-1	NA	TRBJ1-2	TGTGCCAGCAGTGAACCGACAGGGCATTATGGCTACACCTTC	CASSEPTGHYGYTF
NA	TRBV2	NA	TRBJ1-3	TGTGCCCGAATTAGCGCAGGATCAGGAAACACCATATATTTT	CARISAGSGNTIYF
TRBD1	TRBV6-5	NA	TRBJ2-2	TGTGCCAGCAGTTACCAGGGGGCGCGGAACACCGGGGAGCTGTTTTTT	CASSYQGARNTGELFF
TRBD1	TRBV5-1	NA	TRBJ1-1	TGCGCCAGCAGCTTTGGGACAGGGCTAAACACTGAAGCTTTCTTT	CASSFGTGLNTEAFF
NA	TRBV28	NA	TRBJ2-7	TGTGCCAGCAGTTTCGGGGATTCCTACGAGCAGTACTTC	CASSFGDSYEQYF
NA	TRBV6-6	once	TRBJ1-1	TGTGCCAGCAGTGATTCCCACGGGAGGAACACTGAAGCTTTCTTT	CASSDSHGRNTEAFF
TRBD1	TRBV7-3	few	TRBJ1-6	TGTGCCAGCAGCACCGGGACAGAAAATTCACCCCTCCACTTT	CASSTGTENSPLHF
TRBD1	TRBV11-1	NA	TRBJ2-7	TGTGCCAGCAGCCCGTACAGGGGTGTCTACGAGCAGTACTTC	CASSPYRGVYEQYF
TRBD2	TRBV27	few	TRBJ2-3	TGTGCCAGCAGTTTATCTGTTACAGCGGGGGGTTACACAGATACGCAGTATTTT	CASSLSVTAGGYTDTQYF
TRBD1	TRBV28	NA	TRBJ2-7	TGTGCCACCCGGACAGGGGGTTCGAACGAGCAGTACTTC	CATRTGGSNEQYF
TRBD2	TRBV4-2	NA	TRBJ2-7	TGTGCCAGCAGCCCTAGAGGGCGGGGGGGATCCTACGAGCAGTACTTC	CASSPRGRGGSYEQYF
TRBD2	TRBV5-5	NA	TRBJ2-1	TGTGCCAGCAGCTCTTTAGCGGGGGGCTACAATGAGCAGTTCTTC	CASSSLAGGYNEQFF
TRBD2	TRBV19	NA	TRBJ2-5	TGTGCCAGTACCCCCTCCAGCGGGAGCCAAGAGACCCAGTACTTC	CASTPSSGSQETQYF
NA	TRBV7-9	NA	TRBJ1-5	TGTGCCAGCAGCTTAGCTACAGGGAATCAGCCCCAGCATTTT	CASSLATGNQPQHF
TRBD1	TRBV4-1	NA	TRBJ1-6	TGCGCCAGCAGCGGAGACAGGGCGGGCAATTCACCCCTCCACTTT	CASSGDRAGNSPLHF
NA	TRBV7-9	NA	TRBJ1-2	TGTGCCAGCAGCCCAGGACAAAGTAACTATGGCTACACCTTC	CASSPGQSNYGYTF
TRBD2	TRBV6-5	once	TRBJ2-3	TGTGCCAGCAGTTTCGGGACTAGCGGGGGGGGAGATACGCAGTATTTT	CASSFGTSGGGDTQYF
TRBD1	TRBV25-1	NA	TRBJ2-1	TGTGCCAGCGGTGCCGGACAGGGCCCCTACAATGAGCAGTTCTTC	CASGAGQGPYNEQFF
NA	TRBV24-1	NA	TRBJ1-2	TGTGCCACCAGTGACCTCGGACAGACTTATGGCTACACCTTC	CATSDLGQTYGYTF
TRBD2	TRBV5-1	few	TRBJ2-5	TGCGCCAGCAGCTGGACTAGCGGGGGTTTCCAAGAGACCCAGTACTTC	CASSWTSGGFQETQYF
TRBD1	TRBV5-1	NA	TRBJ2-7	TGCGCCAGCAGCTCGGGACAGGGGGCAGGAGAGCAGTACTTC	CASSSGQGAGEQYF
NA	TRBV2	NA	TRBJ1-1	TGTGCCAGCAGTGAGTTCAGGGATATTTCAGAGAACACTGAAGCTTTCTTT	CASSEFRDISENTEAFF
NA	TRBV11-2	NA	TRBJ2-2	TGTGCCAGCAGCTTAGTGGGCAGGGGAAGCGGGGAGCTGTTTTTT	CASSLVGRGSGELFF
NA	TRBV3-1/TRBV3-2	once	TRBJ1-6	TGTGCCAGCAGCCAAGTTCCCGAGAATAATTCACCCCTCCACTTT	CASSQVPENNSPLHF
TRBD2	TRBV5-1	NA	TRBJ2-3	TGCGCCAGCAGCTTGGGCGGGGCGGGGGGCAGTAGCACAGATACGCAGTATTTT	CASSLGGAGGSSTDTQYF
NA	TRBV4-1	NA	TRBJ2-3	TGCGCCAGCAGCCAAGCCCTCACCCCCGGGTCTAGCACAGATACGCAGTATTTT	CASSQALTPGSSTDTQYF
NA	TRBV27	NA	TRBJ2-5	TGTGCCAGCAAGCTTCGGGGCAGGGGCCCCGAGAGGGAGACCCAGTACTTC	CASKLRGRGPERETQYF
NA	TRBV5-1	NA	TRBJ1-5	TGCGCCAGCAGCTTGGGGGAGGATAGCAATCAGCCCCAGCATTTT	CASSLGEDSNQPQHF
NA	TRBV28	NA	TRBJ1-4	TGTGCCAGCAGCCCGATCAACCGAGAACTGTTTTTT	CASSPINRELFF
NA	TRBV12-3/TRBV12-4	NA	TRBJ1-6	TGTGCCAGCAGCCGCCAGGGGAATTCACCCCTCCACTTT	CASSRQGNSPLHF
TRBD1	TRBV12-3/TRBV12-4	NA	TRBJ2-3	TGTGCCAGCAACCCGGACAGGACCGATACGCAGTATTTT	CASNPDRTDTQYF
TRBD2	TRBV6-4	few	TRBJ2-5	TGTGCCAGCAGTGGACTAGCGGGACCCCAAGAGACCCAGTACTTC	CASSGLAGPQETQYF
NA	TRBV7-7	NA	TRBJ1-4	TGTGCCAGCAGCCCAGGGGTCGGGCGTGAAAAACTGTTTTTT	CASSPGVGREKLFF
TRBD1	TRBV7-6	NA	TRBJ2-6	TGTGCCAGCAGCCCGACAGGGCAGTCTGGGGCCAACGTCCTGACTTTC	CASSPTGQSGANVLTF
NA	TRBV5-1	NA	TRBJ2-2	TGCGCCAGCGGACCCACCGGGAGCACCGGGGAGCTGTTTTTT	CASGPTGSTGELFF
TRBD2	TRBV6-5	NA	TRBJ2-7	TGTGCCAGCAGAAGAGCTAGCGGGGGAGAGCAGTACTTC	CASRRASGGEQYF
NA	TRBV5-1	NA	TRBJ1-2	TGCGCCAGCAGTTTCTCCGGTGATGGCTACACCTTC	CASSFSGDGYTF
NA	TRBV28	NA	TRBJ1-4	TGTGCCAGCACCCTTAATGAAAAACTGTTTTTT	CASTLNEKLFF
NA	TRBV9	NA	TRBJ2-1	TGTGCCAGCAGCGTAGTTGGGGGGATTGGTAGCTCCTACAATGAGCAGTTCTTC	CASSVVGGIGSSYNEQFF
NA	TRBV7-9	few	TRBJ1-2	TGTGCCAGCAGCTTAGCGTTGGGCGGAGGCTATGGCTACACCTTC	CASSLALGGGYGYTF